This T cell receptor beta chain was recorded in a study of PD-1 blockade in classical Hodgkin lymphoma. Only in-frame clones appear in the TCRdb table, and some are missing; sequencing was by immunoSEQ multiplex PCR. The repertoire holds 99,000 or so clones, about nine tenths seen once, with 15% to 20% in the top ten. Findings and limits, study-wide: Those starting nivolumab under 1 year post-ASCT were excluded.

Stated time point: cycle 4 day 1 (C4D1), after six to seven weeks of nivolumab. Autologous stem cell transplantation was followed by relapse in every patient, and brentuximab vedotin exposure varied. To note about this clone: No antigen is known for it.

The CDR3 has 15 residues. Trimming pared 0 bases from V and 2 bases from J, leaving 10 bases between. The germline CDR1 and CDR2 sequences are MGHRA and YSYEKL. This receptor was identified in a human donor with classical Hodgkin lymphoma. The sample was peripheral blood mononuclear cells (PBMCs), taken before the fourth cycle of nivolumab. The chain is built from TRBV4-1 and TRBJ1-2, with D possibly matching TRBD1 (5 bases). Here the CDR3 DNA reads TGCGCCAGCAGCCAAGAGCAGGGCATAAACTATGGCTACACCTTC. This codes for CASSQEQGINYGYTF.